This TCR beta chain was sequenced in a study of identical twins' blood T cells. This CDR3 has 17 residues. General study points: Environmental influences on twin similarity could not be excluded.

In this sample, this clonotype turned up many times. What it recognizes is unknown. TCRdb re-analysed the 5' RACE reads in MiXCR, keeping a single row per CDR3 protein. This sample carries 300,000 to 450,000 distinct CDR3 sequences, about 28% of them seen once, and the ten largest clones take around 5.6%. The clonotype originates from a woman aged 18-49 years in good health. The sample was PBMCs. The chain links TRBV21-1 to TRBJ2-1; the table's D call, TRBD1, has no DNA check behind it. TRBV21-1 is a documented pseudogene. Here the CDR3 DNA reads TGTGCCAGCAGCAAAGAATCAATGGGACAGGGTATCCATGAGCAGTTCTTC. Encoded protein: CASSKESMGQGIHEQFF.